Shown below are 16 T cell receptor beta chains from a single sample sequenced in a study of cytomegalovirus exposure and HLA in healthy donors. A multiplex PCR was run with 60 Vbeta primers and 13 Jbeta primers. The method was immunoSEQ multiplex PCR; TCRdb's version includes in-frame clones alone and lacks a portion of them. The sample holds 150,000 to 200,000 clones, 79% seen once. Sequenced sample: PBMCs. These receptors were obtained from a woman aged 45 to 65 in good health and CMV-seronegative.

The rearrangement uses TRBV2 and TRBJ1-1; TRBD1 matches 7 bases. The germline gives CDR1 SNHLY, CDR2 FYNNEI. There are 15 residues in the CDR3. V trimming: 7 bases; J trimming: 6 bases; junction bases outside the gene matches: 14. CDR3 sequence reads: CASKSPQGEGAEAFF. The DNA for the CDR3 is TGTGCCAGCAAATCACCCCAGGGGGAAGGTGCTGAAGCTTTCTTT.

V and J are TRBV2 and TRBJ1-3; unclear D gene. The CDR3 is 15 residues long. CDR1 and CDR2 from the germline V gene are SNHLY and FYNNEI. V was shortened by 4 bases and J by 0 bases, with 10 bases between the two germline ends. The CDR3 region is CASSVRVSSGNTIYF. In nucleotides, the CDR3 is TGTGCCAGCAGTGTGAGGGTTAGCTCTGGAAACACCATATATTTT. Together with reference TRBV2 and TRBJ1-3, the CDR3 gives the full variable domain: EPEVTQTPSHQVTQMGQEVILRCVPISNHLYFYWYRQILGQKVEFLVSFYNNEISEKSEIFDDQFSVERPDGSNFTLKIRSTKLEDSAMYFCASSVRVSSGNTIYFGEGSWLTVV.

This clone was detected a few times. V gene TRBV10-3 combines with J gene TRBJ1-5; 8 bases line up with TRBD1. The ends lost 2 bases at V and 0 bases at J; junction bases unmatched: 6. The CDR3 runs to 17 residues. Per germline, CDR1 ENHRY and CDR2 SYGVKD. In DNA, the CDR3 is TGTGCCATCAGTGAGGGACAGGGTCTAACTAGCAATCAGCCCCAGCATTTT. Its translation is CAISEGQGLTSNQPQHF.

The chain links TRBV4-1 to TRBJ1-3, with D unresolved. Germline values: CDR1 MGHRA, CDR2 YSYEKL. V lost 4 bases, J lost 0 bases, and 7 bases lay in between. There are 14 residues in the CDR3. The CDR3 is CASSRVGSGNTIYF. The CDR3 region has the DNA TGCGCCAGCAGCCGAGTTGGCTCTGGAAACACCATATATTTT.

The V call is TRBV27, the J call TRBJ1-2; D perhaps matches TRBD1 (5 bases). Germline values: CDR1 MNHEY, CDR2 SMNVEV (reference sequence). This CDR3 has 15 amino acids. V was clipped by 2 bases and J by 0 bases, with 10 bases between them. The CDR3 protein is CASSLGGGANYGYTF. CDR3 in DNA: TGTGCCAGCAGTTTAGGCGGGGGAGCTAACTATGGCTACACCTTC.

This chain uses TRBV19 with TRBJ1-5; 10 positions match TRBD1. The CDR3 consists of 15 residues. V dropped 5 bases and J dropped 6; count of bases not matched to a gene: 7. Per the germline V gene, CDR1 is LNHDA and CDR2 is SQIVND (reference sequence). CDR3 coding DNA: TGTGCCAGTAGTTATAGGACAGGGGGTTTTCAGCCCCAGCATTTT. The encoded protein is CASSYRTGGFQPQHF.

This clone was found once. This chain connects TRBV7-9 to TRBJ2-1, with TRBD2 as a possible D gene (6 bases). The CDR3 covers 14 residues. Germline V gives CDR1 SEHNR, CDR2 FQNEAQ (reference sequence). Trimming removed 5 bases from V and 8 bases from J, with 16 bases in between. The CDR3 region is CASSHRDSTHEQFF. The CDR3 DNA reads TGTGCCAGCAGCCACCGGGACTCAACTCATGAGCAGTTCTTC.

This clone was seen more than once but under ten times. V is TRBV6-1 and J is TRBJ1-5; possibly TRBD1 for D (5 bases). V lost 4 bases to trimming and J lost 3 bases, with 16 bases between them. The CDR3 is 16 amino acids. CDR1 is MNHNS and CDR2 is SASEGT in the germline V gene. In DNA, the CDR3 is TGTGCCAGCAGTGCACTCGGGGGAATTTCCAATCAGCCCCAGCATTTT. It translates to CASSALGGISNQPQHF.

The rearrangement joins TRBV9 to TRBJ2-3; 8 bases line up with TRBD2. This CDR3 region has 13 residues. Per the germline V gene, CDR1 is SGDLS and CDR2 is YYNGEE. With 5 bases clipped from V and 3 bases from J, the junction kept 2 bases outside the gene matches. The CDR3 DNA reads TGTGCCAGCAGTACGGGGGGGACAGATACGCAGTATTTT. Its translation is CASSTGGTDTQYF.

The chain joins TRBV5-1 to TRBJ2-5; TRBD1 matches 9 bases. The CDR3 runs 14 residues. Per germline, CDR1 SGHRS and CDR2 YFSETQ. V gave up 4 bases and J gave up 1 base; unmatched junction bases: 2. The CDR3 DNA sequence: TGCGCCAGCAGCCGGACAGGGGCCCAAGAGACCCAGTACTTC. It is translated as CASSRTGAQETQYF. Supplemented by reference TRBV5-1 and TRBJ2-5, the full variable domain reads KAGVTQTPRYLIKTRGQQVTLSCSPISGHRSVSWYQQTPGQGLQFLFEYFSETQRNKGNFPGRFSGRQFSNSRSEMNVSTLELGDSALYLCASSRTGAQETQYFGPGTRLLVL.

The V gene is TRBV19, the J gene TRBJ2-3; tentative D call: TRBD2 (5 bases). This CDR3 comprises 15 residues. The germline gives CDR1 LNHDA, CDR2 SQIVND (reference sequence). With 6 bases removed from V and 0 bases from J, the gap between germline ends came to 13 bases. The CDR3 protein is CASRKEGVSTDTQYF. CDR3 bases: TGTGCCAGTAGAAAAGAGGGCGTAAGCACAGATACGCAGTATTTT.

The rearrangement joins TRBV5-1 to TRBJ1-3, with D tentatively TRBD1 (6 bases). Trimming cost V 4 bases and J 3 bases, with 14 bases left between them. Germline V CDR1 and CDR2: SGHRS, YFSETQ. The CDR3 covers 15 residues. The CDR3 DNA is TGCGCCAGCAGCCTTGGCGGGGGCGGTGGAAACACCATATATTTT. As protein: CASSLGGGGGNTIYF.

This clone has a single count. The V call is TRBV6-5, the J call TRBJ1-3; D might be TRBD1 (6 bases). CDR1 and CDR2 from the germline V gene are MNHEY and SVGAGI. CDR3 length equals 16 residues. V was trimmed by 4 bases and J by 0 bases, leaving 13 bases between them. The CDR3 loop reads CASSSGQLISGNTIYF. The CDR3 nucleotides are TGTGCCAGCAGTTCCGGACAGTTAATCTCTGGAAACACCATATATTTT.

This clone was seen only a few times. The chain links TRBV19 to TRBJ1-1, with TRBD1 identical over 8 bases. V was clipped by 6 bases and J by 0 bases; unmatched bases: 3. The CDR3 has 14 residues. The germline V gene encodes CDR1 LNHDA and CDR2 SQIVND (reference sequence). CDR3 nucleotide sequence: TGTGCCAGTAGCGGACAGGGAATGAACACTGAAGCTTTCTTT. Protein product: CASSGQGMNTEAFF.

The rearrangement uses TRBV4-3 and TRBJ2-2; 9 bases are shared with TRBD2. The CDR3 loop spans 17 amino acids. The V gene end was trimmed by 0 bases and the J gene end by 7 bases; junction bases not matched to a gene: 9. Looked up from germline, CDR1 is LGHNA and CDR2 is YSLEER. DNA for the CDR3: TGCGCCAGCAGCCAAGATCTAGTGCGGGAGGGCTTCGGGGAGCTGTTTTTT. Its protein is CASSQDLVREGFGELFF.

The chain carries TRBV19 and TRBJ1-1; 8 nucleotides agree with TRBD1. V trimming: 6 bases; J trimming: 0 bases; junction bases outside the gene matches: 9. CDR3 length: 16 amino acids. Germline lookup yields CDR1 LNHDA and CDR2 SQIVND (reference sequence). The CDR3 sequence: CASRWGDRSLNTEAFF. In DNA form, the CDR3 reads TGTGCCAGTAGGTGGGGGGACAGGAGCCTGAACACTGAAGCTTTCTTT. Full variable domain (rest looked up from reference TRBV19 and TRBJ1-1): DGGITQSPKYLFRKEGQNVTLSCEQNLNHDAMYWYRQDPGQGLRLIYYSQIVNDFQKGDIAEGYSVSREKKESFPLTVTSAQKNPTAFYLCASRWGDRSLNTEAFFGQGTRLTVV.